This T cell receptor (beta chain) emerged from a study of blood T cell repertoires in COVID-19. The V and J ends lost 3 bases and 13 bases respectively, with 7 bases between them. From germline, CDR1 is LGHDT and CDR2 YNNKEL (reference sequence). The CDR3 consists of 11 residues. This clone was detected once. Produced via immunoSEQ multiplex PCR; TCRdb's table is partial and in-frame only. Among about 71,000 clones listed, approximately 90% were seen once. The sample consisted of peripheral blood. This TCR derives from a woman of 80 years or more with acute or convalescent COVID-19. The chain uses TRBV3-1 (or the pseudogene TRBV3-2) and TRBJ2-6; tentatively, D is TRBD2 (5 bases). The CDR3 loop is CASSQTGVLTF. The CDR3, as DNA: TGTGCCAGCAGCCAGACGGGGGTCCTGACTTTC.